This passage covers 8 T cell receptor beta chains from one sample sequenced in a study of blood T cell repertoires in COVID-19. The table came from immunoSEQ multiplex PCR; TCRdb's copy has only in-frame clones and leaves some out. Altogether 95,000 to 100,000 clones are present, 70% to 85% being singletons, with the ten largest covering approximately 24%. Sequencing input: peripheral blood. The origin of the receptors is a human donor in a cohort sampled during active COVID-19.

The genes are TRBV5-1 and TRBJ1-1; 10 bases are shared with TRBD1. The CDR3 runs to 17 residues. The germline V gene encodes CDR1 SGHRS and CDR2 YFSETQ. The junction had 11 bases not matched to a gene; V was cut back by 1 base and J by 5 bases. The CDR3 is CASSLTGTGARLTEAFF. CDR3 bases: TGCGCCAGCAGCTTGACAGGGACAGGGGCCCGTCTTACTGAAGCTTTCTTT.

The chain employs TRBV4-1 and TRBJ2-5, with unresolved D. From germline, CDR1 is MGHRA and CDR2 YSYEKL. Deletions cut 0 bases from V and 2 bases from J, with 10 bases between. The CDR3 is 15 residues long. The CDR3 loop is CASSQDMAVQETQYF. In DNA form, the CDR3 reads TGCGCCAGCAGCCAAGATATGGCAGTACAAGAGACCCAGTACTTC.

The chain is built from TRBV11-1 and TRBJ2-7, with a tentative D call TRBD1 (5 bases). The V and J ends lost 1 base and 3 bases respectively, with 7 bases between them. Germline assignment: CDR1 SGHAT and CDR2 FQDESV (reference sequence). CDR3 length: 13 residues. CDR3 DNA: TGTGCCAGCAGCTTAGACAGGCTCTACGAGCAGTACTTC. Translated: CASSLDRLYEQYF.

The gene calls are TRBV19 and TRBJ2-5; maybe TRBD1 (6 bases). The germline V gene encodes CDR1 LNHDA and CDR2 SQIVND (reference sequence). The V end was cut by 5 bases, the J end by 4 bases, with 17 bases between. The CDR3 extends over 15 amino acids. The CDR3 spells CASSALQGLSETQYF. The CDR3 nucleotides read TGTGCCAGTAGTGCCTTACAGGGTTTGTCAGAGACCCAGTACTTC.

The chain is built from TRBV10-3 and TRBJ1-5; 8 bases align to TRBD1. This CDR3 is 15 amino acids long. Germline V lookup: CDR1 ENHRY, CDR2 SYGVKD. The junction had 3 bases not matched to a gene; V was cut back by 2 bases and J by 3 bases. CDR3 loop: CAISEKGQANQPQHF. In DNA, the CDR3 is TGTGCCATCAGTGAGAAGGGACAGGCCAATCAGCCCCAGCATTTT.

The table lists this clone with a few counts. The chain couples TRBV7-8 to TRBJ1-1; D call uncertain. The germline V gene encodes CDR1 SGHVS and CDR2 FQNEAQ. Between the trimmed V and J ends, which lost 5 bases and 2 bases, there was a span of 9 bases. The CDR3 runs to 13 residues. As DNA, the CDR3 is TGTGCCAGCAGCACAGACCTTAACACTGAAGCTTTCTTT. This translates into CASSTDLNTEAFF.

The genes are TRBV14 and TRBJ2-3; 7 nucleotides align to TRBD2. Germline CDR1 reads SGHDN; CDR2 reads FVKESK. J was trimmed by 6 bases and V by 0 bases; bases with no gene match: 12. The CDR3 consists of 17 residues. DNA for the CDR3: TGTGCCAGCAGCCAAGAGGGGGGGTTCGTCTCGATTGATACGCAGTATTTT. Protein sequence: CASSQEGGFVSIDTQYF.

The chain's CDR3 is CASTQGAGGEQYF. The CDR3 nucleotides are TGTGCCAGCACGCAAGGGGCAGGGGGCGAGCAGTACTTC. The V gene is TRBV6-5, the J gene TRBJ2-7; TRBD1 aligns across 7 bases. The V gene end was trimmed by 7 bases and the J gene end by 6 bases; junction bases not matched to a gene: 9. The CDR3 covers 13 residues. Germline assignment: CDR1 MNHEY and CDR2 SVGAGI.